A selection of T cell receptor beta chains follows, all from one sample in a study of T-cell reconstitution after alpha-beta-depleted transplantation in children. TCRdb reprocessed the PCR reads via MiXCR and lists one record per CDR3 protein. The table has 500,000 or so distinct CDR3 sequences, about 33% seen once. The sample here was PBMCs from the stem cell graft donor, taken from the stem cell graft. These receptor sequences come from a human donor who donated a stem cell graft to a child with aplastic anemia. Both conserved end residues are part of each CDR3. Fields, in order: J gene, clone size, V gene, D gene, CDR3 DNA, CDR3 protein. The D gene is left open where the match is weak. Where a row states a size, it is once, few, many or the class of an expanded clone; other rows omit it.

j_gene: TRBJ2-3; abundance: .; v_gene: TRBV5-1; d_gene: .; CDR3nt: TGCGCCAGCAGCTCAGACAACACAGATACGCAGTATTTT; CDR3aa: CASSSDNTDTQYF
j_gene: TRBJ2-7; abundance: few; v_gene: TRBV10-3; d_gene: TRBD2; CDR3nt: TGTGCCATCAGTGACCCGACAGGGATGAAGGGACTAGCGGTCTACGAGCAGTACTTC; CDR3aa: CAISDPTGMKGLAVYEQYF
j_gene: TRBJ2-2; abundance: .; v_gene: TRBV5-4; d_gene: TRBD2; CDR3nt: TGTGCCAGCAGGTTACTAGCGGAGAACACCGGGGAGCTGTTTTTT; CDR3aa: CASRLLAENTGELFF
j_gene: TRBJ1-1; abundance: .; v_gene: TRBV9; d_gene: TRBD1; CDR3nt: TGTGCCAGCAGCGTAGGTGGGGGACAGGGCCTTGAAGCTTTCTTT; CDR3aa: CASSVGGGQGLEAFF
j_gene: TRBJ2-3; abundance: .; v_gene: TRBV4-2; d_gene: .; CDR3nt: TGTGCCAGCAGCCAACCAAACGGGGATACGCAGTATTTT; CDR3aa: CASSQPNGDTQYF
j_gene: TRBJ2-2; abundance: few; v_gene: TRBV6-1; d_gene: .; CDR3nt: TGTGCCAGCAGCCCAGGGTCCTCCGGGGAGCTGTTTTTT; CDR3aa: CASSPGSSGELFF
j_gene: TRBJ2-2; abundance: few; v_gene: TRBV20-1; d_gene: .; CDR3nt: TGCAGTGCTAGAGGCCCAGATAACACCGGGGAGCTGTTTTTT; CDR3aa: CSARGPDNTGELFF
j_gene: TRBJ2-5; abundance: .; v_gene: TRBV7-2; d_gene: .; CDR3nt: TGTGCCAGCAGCCGACCGGGGGCGGCTGAGACCCAGTACTTC; CDR3aa: CASSRPGAAETQYF
j_gene: TRBJ1-1; abundance: .; v_gene: TRBV12-3/TRBV12-4; d_gene: .; CDR3nt: TGTGCCAGCAGCCCAAGTGGGGGTCGGGTGGCTTTCTTT; CDR3aa: CASSPSGGRVAFF
j_gene: TRBJ2-7; abundance: .; v_gene: TRBV5-4; d_gene: TRBD2; CDR3nt: TGTGCCAGCAGCTCAGGTTGGGCTAGCGGGAACTACGAGCAGTACTTC; CDR3aa: CASSSGWASGNYEQYF
j_gene: TRBJ2-1; abundance: .; v_gene: TRBV4-3; d_gene: TRBD2; CDR3nt: TGCGCCAGCAGCCAAGATTTTGCTAGCGGGTACTACAATGAGCAGTTCTTC; CDR3aa: CASSQDFASGYYNEQFF
j_gene: TRBJ2-5; abundance: .; v_gene: TRBV6-1; d_gene: .; CDR3nt: TGTGCCAGCAGCTCGGCGGGTATGGACCAAGAGACCCAGTACTTC; CDR3aa: CASSSAGMDQETQYF
j_gene: TRBJ2-1; abundance: .; v_gene: TRBV12-3/TRBV12-4; d_gene: TRBD2; CDR3nt: TGTGCCAGCAGTCATAGCGGGACAATATACAATGAGCAGTTCTTC; CDR3aa: CASSHSGTIYNEQFF
j_gene: TRBJ2-4; abundance: .; v_gene: TRBV7-2; d_gene: .; CDR3nt: TGTGCCAGCAGCTCGCACCCTCTGAGGACGAAAAACATTCAGTACTTC; CDR3aa: CASSSHPLRTKNIQYF
j_gene: TRBJ2-3; abundance: .; v_gene: TRBV7-2; d_gene: .; CDR3nt: TGTGCCAGCAGCCGACAGTGGGACGCGTCATCTCGCGATACGCAGTATTTT; CDR3aa: CASSRQWDASSRDTQYF
j_gene: TRBJ2-1; abundance: .; v_gene: TRBV28; d_gene: .; CDR3nt: TGTGCCAGTAGGGCCAGTTGGGGAAATGAGCAGTTCTTC; CDR3aa: CASRASWGNEQFF
j_gene: TRBJ2-2; abundance: once; v_gene: TRBV11-3; d_gene: .; CDR3nt: TGTGCCAGCAGCTTAGCCAGGGCTCGAACCGGGGAGCTGTTTTTT; CDR3aa: CASSLARARTGELFF
j_gene: TRBJ1-3; abundance: .; v_gene: TRBV6-4; d_gene: .; CDR3nt: TGTGCCAGCAGTCCATCCGCAGGTGGGAACACCATATATTTT; CDR3aa: CASSPSAGGNTIYF